One T cell receptor (beta chain) is described in this entry. Its target is unknown. This sample stems from a study of T cells after yellow fever vaccination. Study summary: Fractions of low cell number were prepared using SMART-Seq v4 Ultra Low Input. The study, taken as a whole, reports: Shared CD4/CD8 clonotypes were a small share, likely from convergent recombination. Among primary-vaccination clones, most reappeared after the booster, at around 97% for CD4 and approximately 88% for CD8.

Template switching with 5'RACE generated the TCR cDNA and added a universal primer site and UMIs. TCRdb re-analysed the 5' RACE reads in MiXCR, keeping a single row per CDR3 protein. The profile shows 450,000 to 550,000 distinct CDR3 sequences, 20% to 25% of them singletons. The clonotype comes from a man aged 18 to 29 who received the YFV17D yellow fever vaccine. The sequencing used PBMCs, collected less than 25 days after the first yellow fever vaccination.

DNA for the CDR3: TGCGCCAGCAGCCAAGTTGAGCGTGGGAACACAGATACGCAGTATTTT. Protein: CASSQVERGNTDTQYF. V usage is TRBV4-1 and J usage is TRBJ2-3; D unclear. The CDR3 consists of 16 residues. Germline V gene lookup returns CDR1 MGHRA and CDR2 YSYEKL. V lost 1 base, J lost 2 bases, and 13 bases lay in between.